Listed below are T cell receptor beta chains from one sample, sequenced in a study of regulatory and conventional T cells in RAG deficiency. Generated by immunoSEQ multiplex PCR, the TCRdb table keeps only in-frame clones and is missing some. Of 24,000 or so clones listed, 93% were seen once; the top ten hold less than 0.85%. The data also belong to a second study, concerning regulatory T cells.

The specimen was CD4+ T cells sorted from blood. These receptors were taken from a human donor in good health. CDR3s include the opening cysteine and the closing phenylalanine or tryptophan. D genes are given only for firm matches. Only part of the rows carry a size: once, few, many, or a class if the clone is expanded.

cdr3_length j_call v_call d_call clone_size cdr3_nt cdr3_aa
13 TRBJ2-5 TRBV5-5 . . TGTGCCAGCAGCTTGATTAAGGAGGGGACCCAGTACTTC CASSLIKEGTQYF
13 TRBJ1-1 TRBV2 . once TGTGCCAGCAGTGAAGCGTTATATGCAGAAGCTTTCTTT CASSEALYAEAFF
12 TRBJ1-3 TRBV10-3 . . TGTGCCATCAGTGCGCCCGGGAACACCATATATTTT CAISAPGNTIYF
13 TRBJ1-1 TRBV6-9 . . TGTGCCAGCAGTTACCAGGGGAACACTGAAGCTTTCTTT CASSYQGNTEAFF
12 TRBJ2-5 TRBV28 . . TGTGCCAGCAGTTTTCTTGGAGAGACCCAGTACTTC CASSFLGETQYF
15 TRBJ2-7 TRBV5-4 TRBD1 . TGTGCCAGCAGCTTGGGGGGACAGCTTAACTACGAGCAGTACTTC CASSLGGQLNYEQYF
16 TRBJ2-1 TRBV4-1 . . TGCGCCAGCAGCCCTGTCGTAGCGGACTACAGCAATGAGCAGTTCTTC CASSPVVADYSNEQFF
15 TRBJ2-1 TRBV28 TRBD1 . TGTGCCAGCAGTTTGGGACAGGGGGCGGAGGGTGTGCAGTTCTTC CASSLGQGAEGVQFF
15 TRBJ1-4 TRBV7-9 TRBD1 . TGTGCCAGCAGTCCAGAGGGGACAGGGCTCGAAAAACTGTTTTTT CASSPEGTGLEKLFF
16 TRBJ1-2 TRBV27 TRBD1 . TGTGCCAGCAGTTTATCAAGAGACAGGGGTTACTATGGCTACACCTTC CASSLSRDRGYYGYTF
13 TRBJ1-2 TRBV19 . . TGTGCCAGTAGTATAGATACCTCGGGTGGCTACACCTTC CASSIDTSGGYTF
15 TRBJ2-2 TRBV2 TRBD2 . TGTGCCAGCACGGATAGCGGGGGGGCGGTCGGGGAGCTGTTTTTT CASTDSGGAVGELFF
14 TRBJ1-2 TRBV4-1 TRBD1 . TGCGCCAGCAGCCAAGGACAGGGCGGCTATGGCTACACCTTC CASSQGQGGYGYTF
14 TRBJ2-5 TRBV5-4 . once TGTGCCAGCAGCTTGTCAAAGGGGGTAGGGACCCAGTACTTC CASSLSKGVGTQYF
16 TRBJ1-4 TRBV7-9 . . TGTGCCAGCAGCTTAGGGTCGACAGATCCCAACGAAAAACTGTTTTTT CASSLGSTDPNEKLFF
14 TRBJ1-2 TRBV30 . . TGTGCCTGGAAATTACAGGGTCTCAACTATGGCTACACCTTC CAWKLQGLNYGYTF
13 TRBJ2-5 TRBV10-3 . . TGTGCCATCAGCCTTAGCGGTCAAGAGACCCAGTACTTC CAISLSGQETQYF
15 TRBJ2-7 TRBV2 TRBD2 . TGTGCCAGGGGGACTAGCGGGATCCTTGGCTACGAGCAGTACTTC CARGTSGILGYEQYF
17 TRBJ2-7 TRBV6-1 TRBD2 . TGTGCCAGCAGTGGACTACTAGCGGGAGGTTCCCACTACGAGCAGTACTTC CASSGLLAGGSHYEQYF
13 TRBJ2-7 TRBV12-5 . . TGTGCTAGTGGTTTGGAGGGTCTCGGGGAGCAGTACTTC CASGLEGLGEQYF
11 TRBJ2-7 TRBV28 . . TGTGCCAGCAGTCTAGGCTACGAGCAGTACTTC CASSLGYEQYF
15 TRBJ1-4 TRBV5-5 TRBD1 . TGTGCCAGCAGCCCAGGAGACAGGGGTGGTGAAAAACTGTTTTTT CASSPGDRGGEKLFF
12 TRBJ2-5 TRBV5-1 . . TGCGCCAGCAGCTCGTCACAAGAGACCCAGTACTTC CASSSSQETQYF
13 TRBJ2-7 TRBV7-8 . . TGTGCCAGCAGCTTAGCGCAGAGGGGCGAGCAGTACTTC CASSLAQRGEQYF
14 TRBJ2-7 TRBV5-5 . . TGTGCCAGCAGCTTGGGGCATCCCTCCTACGAGCAGTACTTC CASSLGHPSYEQYF
17 TRBJ1-1 TRBV9 TRBD1 . TGTGCCAGCAGCGCTCGACAGGGCTTAATTATGAACACTGAAGCTTTCTTT CASSARQGLIMNTEAFF
15 TRBJ2-5 TRBV28 . . TGTGCCAGCAGTTCGCGCCGCGGGCCGAGGGAGACCCAGTACTTC CASSSRRGPRETQYF
17 TRBJ2-2 TRBV4-1 TRBD1 . TGCGCCAGCAGCCACCCTCCGCGACAGGGCGGATCCGGGGAGCTGTTTTTT CASSHPPRQGGSGELFF
15 TRBJ2-1 TRBV2 . . TGTGCCAGCAGTTCCCCGGGGAGCACCTACAATGAGCAGTTCTTC CASSSPGSTYNEQFF
15 TRBJ1-3 TRBV11-2 . . TGTGCCAGCAGCCCGGCGCGAGCTTATGGAAACACCATATATTTT CASSPARAYGNTIYF
13 TRBJ2-5 TRBV5-1 . once TGCGCCAGCCGGAGGTCCCCGCGAGAGACCCAGTACTTC CASRRSPRETQYF
15 TRBJ2-1 TRBV12-1 . . TGTGCCAGCAGCTTAGCGGGAGTGTCCTACAATGAGCAGTTCTTC CASSLAGVSYNEQFF
11 TRBJ2-7 TRBV2 . . TGTGCCAGCACTGGGGGACACGAGCAGTACTTC CASTGGHEQYF
18 TRBJ1-1 TRBV18 . . TGTGCCAGCTCACCAAGCCAACGCGGGGGGCCCCTTGGCGCTGAAGCTTTCTTT CASSPSQRGGPLGAEAFF
13 TRBJ2-7 TRBV6-5 TRBD1 . TGTGCCAGCAGAATGACAGGGGCCTACGAGCAGTACTTC CASRMTGAYEQYF
16 TRBJ2-1 TRBV7-3 TRBD2 . TGTGCCAGCAGCCCCGCGGAGCGGGGCACCTACAATGAGCAGTTCTTC CASSPAERGTYNEQFF
12 TRBJ1-2 TRBV18 . once TGTGCCAGCTCACCACCAGGGGCGGGCTACACCTTC CASSPPGAGYTF
15 TRBJ2-5 TRBV6-5 TRBD2 . TGTGCCAGCAGTTCGCGGACTAGCGAAGAAGAGACCCAGTACTTC CASSSRTSEEETQYF
16 TRBJ1-5 TRBV5-6 . . TGTGCCAGCAGCTTGGCTGCGGGGAATAGCAATCAGCCCCAGCATTTT CASSLAAGNSNQPQHF
15 TRBJ1-6 TRBV11-2 . . TGTGCCAGCAGCAAACTCATGGCAGAAGGTTCACCCCTCCACTTT CASSKLMAEGSPLHF